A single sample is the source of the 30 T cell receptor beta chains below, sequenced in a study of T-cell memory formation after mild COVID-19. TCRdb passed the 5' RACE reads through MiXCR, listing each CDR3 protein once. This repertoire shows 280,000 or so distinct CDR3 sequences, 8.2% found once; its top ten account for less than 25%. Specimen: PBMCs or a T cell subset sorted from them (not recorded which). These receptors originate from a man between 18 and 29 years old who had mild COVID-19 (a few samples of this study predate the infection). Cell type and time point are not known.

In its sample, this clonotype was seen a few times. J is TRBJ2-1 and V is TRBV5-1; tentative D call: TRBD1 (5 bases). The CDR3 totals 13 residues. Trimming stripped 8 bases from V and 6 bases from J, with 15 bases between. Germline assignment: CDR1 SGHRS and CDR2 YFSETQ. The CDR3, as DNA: TGCGCCAGTAGTCCTAGGCAGGGCAATGAGCAGTTCTTC. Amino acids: CASSPRQGNEQFF.

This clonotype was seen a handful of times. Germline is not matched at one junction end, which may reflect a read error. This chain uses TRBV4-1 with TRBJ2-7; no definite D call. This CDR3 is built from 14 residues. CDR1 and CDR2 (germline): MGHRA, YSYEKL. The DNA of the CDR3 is TGCGCCAGCAGCCAAGATCCCTCGAGTCGAATTCCTAACTTC. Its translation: CASSQDPSSRIPNF.

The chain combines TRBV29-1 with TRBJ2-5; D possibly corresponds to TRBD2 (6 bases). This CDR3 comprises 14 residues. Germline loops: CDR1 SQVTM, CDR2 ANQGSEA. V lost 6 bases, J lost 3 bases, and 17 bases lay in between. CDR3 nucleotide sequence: TGCAGCGTCGCTAGACTAGATCGGGAAGAGACCCAGTACTTC. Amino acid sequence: CSVARLDREETQYF.

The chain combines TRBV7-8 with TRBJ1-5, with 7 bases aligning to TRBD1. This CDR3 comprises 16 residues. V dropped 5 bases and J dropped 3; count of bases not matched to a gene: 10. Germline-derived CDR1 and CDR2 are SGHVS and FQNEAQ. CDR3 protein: CASSPSETGNNQPQHF. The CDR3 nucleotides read TGTGCCAGCAGCCCCAGTGAGACAGGGAACAATCAGCCCCAGCATTTT.

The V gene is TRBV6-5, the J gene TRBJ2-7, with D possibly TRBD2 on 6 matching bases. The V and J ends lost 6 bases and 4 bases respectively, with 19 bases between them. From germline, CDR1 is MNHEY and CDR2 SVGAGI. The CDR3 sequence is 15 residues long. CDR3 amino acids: CASSQEGLGQYEQYF. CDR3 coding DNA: TGTGCCAGCAGCCAGGAGGGCCTGGGCCAATACGAGCAGTACTTC.

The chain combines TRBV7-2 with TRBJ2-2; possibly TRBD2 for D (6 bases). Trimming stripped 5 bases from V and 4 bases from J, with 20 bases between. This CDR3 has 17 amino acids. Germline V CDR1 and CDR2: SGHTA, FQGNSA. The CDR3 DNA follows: TGTGCCAGCAGCCGTTCGTCGGACTACGGGGGCACCGGGGAGCTGTTTTTT. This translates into CASSRSSDYGGTGELFF.

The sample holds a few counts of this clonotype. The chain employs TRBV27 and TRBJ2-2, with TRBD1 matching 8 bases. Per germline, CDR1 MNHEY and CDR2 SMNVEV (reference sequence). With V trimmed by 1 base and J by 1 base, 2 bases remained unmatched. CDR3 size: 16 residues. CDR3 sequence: CASSLWGTGNTGELFF. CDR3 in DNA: TGTGCCAGCAGTTTATGGGGGACAGGGAACACCGGGGAGCTGTTTTTT.

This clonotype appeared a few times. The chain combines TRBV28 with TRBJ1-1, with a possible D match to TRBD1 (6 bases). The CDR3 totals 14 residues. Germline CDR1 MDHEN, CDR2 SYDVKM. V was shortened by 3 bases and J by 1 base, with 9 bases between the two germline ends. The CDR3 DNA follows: TGTGCCAGCAGTTTCACCAGGGGGAACACTGAAGCTTTCTTT. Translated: CASSFTRGNTEAFF.

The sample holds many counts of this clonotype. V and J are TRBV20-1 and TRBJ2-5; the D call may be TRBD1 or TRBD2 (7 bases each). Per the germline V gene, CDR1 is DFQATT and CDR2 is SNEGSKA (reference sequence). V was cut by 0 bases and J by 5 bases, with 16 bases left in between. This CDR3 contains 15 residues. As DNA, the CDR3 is TGCAGTGCTAGAGATCCAGGGGGGGCCTGGGAGACCCAGTACTTC. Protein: CSARDPGGAWETQYF.

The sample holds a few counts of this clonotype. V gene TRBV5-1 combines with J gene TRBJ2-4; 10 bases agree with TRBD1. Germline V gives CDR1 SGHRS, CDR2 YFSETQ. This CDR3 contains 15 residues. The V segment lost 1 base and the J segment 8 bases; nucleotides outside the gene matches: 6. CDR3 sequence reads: CASSLSGTGEDIQYF. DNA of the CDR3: TGCGCCAGCAGCTTGTCAGGGACAGGGGAGGACATTCAGTACTTC.

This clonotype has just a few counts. The CDR3 region is CSARGAGNPTYEQYF. The CDR3 DNA reads TGCAGTGCTAGAGGAGCGGGGAACCCTACCTACGAGCAGTACTTC. The chain is built from TRBV20-1 and TRBJ2-7; 7 bases fit TRBD2. The junction had 8 bases not matched to a gene; V was cut back by 1 base and J by 2 bases. This CDR3 is 15 amino acids long. Germline assignment: CDR1 DFQATT and CDR2 SNEGSKA (reference sequence).

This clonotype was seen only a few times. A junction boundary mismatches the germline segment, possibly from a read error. The CDR3, as DNA: TGTCTCGGACAGGGTAATGAAAAACTGTTTTTT. Translated: CLGQGNEKLFF. The V gene is TRBV20-1, the J gene TRBJ1-4; 8 nucleotides match TRBD1. This CDR3 contains 11 residues. Germline-derived CDR1 and CDR2 are DFQATT and SNEGSKA (reference sequence).

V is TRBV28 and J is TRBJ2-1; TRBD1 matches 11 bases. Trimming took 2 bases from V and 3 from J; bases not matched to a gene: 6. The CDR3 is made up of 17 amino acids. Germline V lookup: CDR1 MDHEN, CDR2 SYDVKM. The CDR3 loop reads CASSLGQGAPYYNEQFF. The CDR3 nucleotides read TGTGCCAGCAGTTTAGGACAGGGGGCGCCTTACTACAATGAGCAGTTCTTC.

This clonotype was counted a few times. The CDR3 loop reads CSAMTGPDEQYF. The CDR3 DNA reads as TGCAGTGCAATGACAGGGCCCGACGAGCAGTACTTC. This chain links TRBV20-1 with TRBJ2-7; 7 nucleotides align to TRBD1. The V and J ends lost 6 bases and 5 bases, in that order; junction bases with no gene match: 7. The CDR3 runs to 12 residues. Germline V gene lookup returns CDR1 DFQATT and CDR2 SNEGSKA (reference sequence).

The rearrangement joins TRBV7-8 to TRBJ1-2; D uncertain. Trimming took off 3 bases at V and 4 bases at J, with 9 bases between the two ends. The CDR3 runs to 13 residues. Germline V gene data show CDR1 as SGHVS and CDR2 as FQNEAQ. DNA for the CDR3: TGTGCCAGCAGCTTGCCGTCGAGCTATGGCTACACCTTC. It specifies CASSLPSSYGYTF.

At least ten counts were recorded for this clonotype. CDR3 bases: TGTGCCAGCGACTATTCCGGGGAGCTGTTTTTT. Residues: CASDYSGELFF. The gene calls are TRBV6-2 or TRBV6-3 and TRBJ2-2; tentative D call: TRBD2 (5 bases). V was cut by 8 bases and J by 6 bases, with 7 bases left in between. Germline V gives CDR1 MNHEY, CDR2 SVGEGT. The CDR3 length is 11 residues.

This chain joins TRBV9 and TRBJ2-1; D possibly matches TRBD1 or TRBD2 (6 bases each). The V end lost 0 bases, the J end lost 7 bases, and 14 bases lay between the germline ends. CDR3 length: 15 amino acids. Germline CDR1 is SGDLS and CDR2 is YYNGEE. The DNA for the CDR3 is TGTGCCAGCAGCGTAGTGGTGGGGGGCTCGAATGAGCAGTTCTTC. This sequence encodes CASSVVVGGSNEQFF.

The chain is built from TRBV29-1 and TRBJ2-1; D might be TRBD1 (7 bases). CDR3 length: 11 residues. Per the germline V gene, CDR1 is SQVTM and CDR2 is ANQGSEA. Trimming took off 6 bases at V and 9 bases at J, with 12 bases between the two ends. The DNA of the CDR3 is TGCAGCGTGGAGGGGGCGGTTGAGCAGTTCTTC. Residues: CSVEGAVEQFF.

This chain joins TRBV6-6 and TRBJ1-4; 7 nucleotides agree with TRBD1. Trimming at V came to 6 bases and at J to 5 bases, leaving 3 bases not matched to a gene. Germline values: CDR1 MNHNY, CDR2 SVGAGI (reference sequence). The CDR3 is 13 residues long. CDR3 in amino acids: CASRTGPNEKLFF. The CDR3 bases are TGTGCCAGCAGGACAGGGCCGAATGAAAAACTGTTTTTT.

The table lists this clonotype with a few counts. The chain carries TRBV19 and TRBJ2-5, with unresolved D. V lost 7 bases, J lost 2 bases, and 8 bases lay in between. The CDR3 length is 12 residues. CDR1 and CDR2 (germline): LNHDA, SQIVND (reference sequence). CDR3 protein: CASMGEQETQYF. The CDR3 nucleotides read TGTGCCAGTATGGGTGAGCAAGAGACCCAGTACTTC.

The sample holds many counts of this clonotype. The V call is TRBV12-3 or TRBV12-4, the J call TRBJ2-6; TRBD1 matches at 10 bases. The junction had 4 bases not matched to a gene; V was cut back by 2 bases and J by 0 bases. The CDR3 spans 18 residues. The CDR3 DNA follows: TGTGCCAGCAGTTTAACCGGGACAGGGGCCTCTGGGGCCAACGTCCTGACTTTC. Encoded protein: CASSLTGTGASGANVLTF.

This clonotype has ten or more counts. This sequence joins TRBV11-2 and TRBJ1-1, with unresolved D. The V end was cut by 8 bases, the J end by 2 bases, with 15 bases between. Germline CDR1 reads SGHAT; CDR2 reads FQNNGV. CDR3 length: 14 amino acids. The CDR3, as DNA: TGTGCCAGCCGTGCGAGAGTGGTTAACACTGAAGCTTTCTTT. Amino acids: CASRARVVNTEAFF.

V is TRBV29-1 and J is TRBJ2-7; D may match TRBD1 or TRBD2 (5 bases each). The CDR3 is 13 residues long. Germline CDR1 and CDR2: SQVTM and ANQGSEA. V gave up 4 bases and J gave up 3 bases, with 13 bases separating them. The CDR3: CSVGSRGDYEQYF. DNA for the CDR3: TGCAGCGTTGGGTCGAGGGGAGACTACGAGCAGTACTTC.

The CDR3 loop reads CASSFVGPAYEQYF. CDR3 nucleotide sequence: TGTGCCAGCAGCTTTGTGGGGCCCGCCTACGAGCAGTACTTC. This chain connects TRBV5-8 to TRBJ2-7; perhaps TRBD1 as D (5 bases). CDR1 and CDR2 from the germline V gene are SGHTS and YDEGEE. The V end lost 2 bases, the J end lost 2 bases, and 11 bases lay between the germline ends. The CDR3 covers 14 residues.

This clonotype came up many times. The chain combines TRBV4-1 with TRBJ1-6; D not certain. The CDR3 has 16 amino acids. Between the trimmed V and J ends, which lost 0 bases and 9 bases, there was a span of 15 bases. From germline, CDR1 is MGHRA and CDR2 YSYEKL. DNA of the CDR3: TGCGCCAGCAGCCAAGATAAGGCGGAAAAGGGTTCACCCCTCCACTTT. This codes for CASSQDKAEKGSPLHF.

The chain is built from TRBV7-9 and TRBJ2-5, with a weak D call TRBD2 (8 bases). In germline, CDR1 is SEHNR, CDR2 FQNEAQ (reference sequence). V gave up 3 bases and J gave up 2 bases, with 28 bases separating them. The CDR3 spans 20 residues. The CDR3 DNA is TGTGCCAGCAGCTTCTCGCCGGGAGGGGGCTTAGGGTCCAAACAAGAGACCCAGTACTTC. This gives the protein CASSFSPGGGLGSKQETQYF.

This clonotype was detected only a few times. For the CDR3, the DNA is TGTGCCAGCGGGCTAGGCTCTGGAAACACCATATATTTT. Translating gives CASGLGSGNTIYF. V gene TRBV7-9 combines with J gene TRBJ1-3; D uncertain. The germline V gene encodes CDR1 SEHNR and CDR2 FQNEAQ (reference sequence). Trimming removed 8 bases at V and 0 bases at J, with 8 bases between. CDR3 length: 13 residues.

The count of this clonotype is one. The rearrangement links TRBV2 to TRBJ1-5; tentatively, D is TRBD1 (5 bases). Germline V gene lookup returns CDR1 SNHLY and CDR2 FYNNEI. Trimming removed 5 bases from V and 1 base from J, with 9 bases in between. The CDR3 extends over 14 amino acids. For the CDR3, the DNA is TGTGCCAGCAGTAGACAGACGAGCAATCAGCCCCAGCATTTT. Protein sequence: CASSRQTSNQPQHF.

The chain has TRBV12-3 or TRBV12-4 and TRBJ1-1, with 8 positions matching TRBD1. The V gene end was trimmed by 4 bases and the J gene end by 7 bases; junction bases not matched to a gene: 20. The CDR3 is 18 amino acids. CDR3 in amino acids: CASSYPRGQGRKGGEAFF. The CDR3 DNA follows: TGTGCCAGCAGTTACCCCAGGGGGCAAGGGCGCAAGGGGGGTGAAGCTTTCTTT.

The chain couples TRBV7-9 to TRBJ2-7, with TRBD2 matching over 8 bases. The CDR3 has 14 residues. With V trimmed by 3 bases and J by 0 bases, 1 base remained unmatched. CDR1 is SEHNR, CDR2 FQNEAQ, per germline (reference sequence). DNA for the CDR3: TGTGCCAGCAGCTTCGGGGGGGGCTCCTACGAGCAGTACGTC. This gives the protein CASSFGGGSYEQYV.